This T cell receptor (beta chain) was identified during a study of T cells in Graves' hyperthyroidism and ophthalmopathy (dated by TCRdb to about 2019). Background on the whole study: Peripheral blood was collected at initial diagnosis, before any treatment. According to the paper, TCR Vbeta CDR3 sequencing was carried out on more than 120 peripheral blood samples, which came from about 45 ophthalmopathy, some 73 hyperthyroidism and approximately 17 progressor patients. TCR V-J signatures able to tell the groups apart were searched for in a discovery cohort of 90 to 100 patients, of whom more than 40 had Graves' ophthalmopathy and 55 to 65 had stable Graves' hyperthyroidism. Thyroid tissue and blood T-cell repertoires from about six Graves' hyperthyroidism patients were also compared in the study. The roughly 94 discovery patients were randomly split 7:3 into training and test sets. After blood sampling, hyperthyroidism patients were treated with methimazole at a starting dose of 30 mg daily, and ophthalmopathy patients were treated with high-dose intravenous methylprednisolone. Prospective prediction of ophthalmopathy was tested in an independent validation cohort of 18 hyperthyroidism patients and some 17 patients who later progressed to ophthalmopathy. Points the paper makes about the study in general: No statistical method was used to fix the sample size in advance, and group allocation was not hidden from the investigators. A 13 V-J signature model separated ophthalmopathy from stable hyperthyroidism, with just over 85% sensitivity and 81.08% specificity in cross-validation and 80%/75% in testing. During validation, the model predicted progression to ophthalmopathy a median of about 5.9 months ahead of onset, with around 71% sensitivity and almost 75% specificity. Most expanded thyroid clonotypes (frequency above 0.001) were also detected in blood, suggesting blood repertoires may reflect thyroid immune responses.

The TCR beta CDR3 regions were amplified from RNA transcripts. For the first round of RT-PCR on the TCR CDR3, the HTBI primer set was used together with the Qiagen OneStep RT-PCR kit. A second multiplex PCR round built the libraries, followed by size selection and purification. The libraries were sequenced on an Illumina HiSeq2000 using paired-end 100 bp reads. In the source study's methods: SOAPnuke was used to process the raw data, with reads discarded if the reads contained adapters or uncalled bases, had a mean Phred below 15, or lacked an exact constant-primer or identifier match. COPE v1.2.5 was used to merge high-quality paired reads, and clonotypes were defined as unique nucleotide sequences. MiTCR v1.1 was used to align the clonotypes against IMGT TRBV, TRBD and TRBJ reference segments. Analysis was restricted to V-J combinations with a frequency above 0.0001, which covered over 98% of repertoires. The TCS score was defined as the ratio of F50 (clonal expansion) to E x V (chaos), calculated using BLOSUM62-based TCRdist between CDR3 peptides within each V-J. Welch's t-statistics and random forest reduced 500 to 550 V-J features to around 14, which were used in a naive Bayes classifier (R e1071). TCRdb reworked the public reads: Q25 trimming with fastp, MiXCR clone assembly, productive beta chains retained. Each CDR3 protein gets just one entry, which takes the most common genes and DNA from the rows behind it. It is TCRdb's table, rather than the study itself, that gives the V and J calls and clone size. Within this sample are around 690,000 distinct CDR3 sequences, with around 20% of them counted one time only. The ten largest account for under 35% of the sample.

Ophthalmopathy patients had moderately to severely active disease, with a Clinical Activity Score of 3 or more, a NOSPECS grade of 4 or more, and a disease duration of less than 3 months. Exclusion was applied to patients with uncontrolled infections, other autoimmune diseases, pregnancy or lactation. Diagnoses were based on clinical symptoms, serum thyroxine and TRAb, thyroid ultrasound and orbital computed tomography. PBMCs were isolated from about 9 ml of fresh peripheral blood by Ficoll-Paque density gradient centrifugation. Trizol reagent was used to extract total RNA, and RNA quality was then checked on an Agilent 2100 Bioanalyzer. This clonotype was recorded a few times. The specificity of this receptor is unknown. Qualities for individual bases were not recorded, and no much larger clone is one base off. After removal of 4 bases from V and 4 bases from J, the junction retains 2 bases not matched to a gene. Inclusive of the bounding cysteine and phenylalanine, the CDR3 is 14 residues long. CDR3 DNA is the only sequence kept; it has 42 bases, read in frame from the first base. Via the germline V gene, CDR1 is SQVTM and CDR2 ANQGSEA.

The TCR sequence derives from a man aged 25 to 40 with Graves' ophthalmopathy. This receptor chain uses TRBV29-1 and TRBJ2-5, with 14 bases matching TRBD2. Sequenced: blood. The base sequence is TGCAGCGTTGCTGGACTAGCGGGAGGAGAGACCCAGTACTTC. Its translation is CSVAGLAGGETQYF.